Presented here are 5 T cell receptor beta chains from one specimen sequenced in a study of cytomegalovirus exposure and HLA in healthy donors. PCR used 60 Vbeta primers and 13 Jbeta primers. Produced via immunoSEQ multiplex PCR; TCRdb's table is partial and in-frame only. The table includes 130,000 or so clones, roughly four fifths detected once. The sample comprised PBMCs. All receptors derive from a man in his late teens or twenties in good health and CMV-seronegative.

The rearrangement uses TRBV14 and TRBJ1-1, with a weak D call TRBD1 (5 bases). CDR3 length: 16 residues. Trimming shortened V by 4 bases and J by 1 base, and 16 bases separated the two germline ends. CDR1 SGHDN and CDR2 FVKESK come from the germline V gene. This CDR3 is CASSLPFAGSNTEAFF. The CDR3, as DNA: TGTGCCAGCAGCCTGCCTTTTGCAGGGTCGAACACTGAAGCTTTCTTT.

This chain links TRBV18 with TRBJ1-5; 10 bases are shared with TRBD1. The CDR3 is 15 amino acids. With 4 bases clipped from V and 7 bases from J, the junction kept 7 bases outside the gene matches. Germline loops: CDR1 KGHSH, CDR2 LQKENI. The CDR3 coding sequence is TGTGCCAGCTCACTGACAGGGGGCTCGGAGCAGCCCCAGCATTTT. Translating it yields CASSLTGGSEQPQHF.

The J gene is TRBJ1-6, the V gene TRBV27, with D tentatively TRBD1 (6 bases). Germline loops: CDR1 MNHEY, CDR2 SMNVEV (reference sequence). V was clipped by 5 bases and J by 10 bases, with 15 bases between them. The CDR3 runs 14 residues. The DNA for the CDR3 is TGTGCCAGCAGTAACGTTGGACAGCACTCACCCCTCCACTTT. Protein product: CASSNVGQHSPLHF.

This chain links TRBV5-4 with TRBJ2-1, with D perhaps matching TRBD2 (5 bases). The CDR3 runs 15 residues. The ends were cut back, 0 bases at V and 4 bases at J, with 11 bases in the middle. Germline CDR1 SGHNT, CDR2 YYREEE (reference sequence). The CDR3 spells CASSLELVPYNEQFF. The CDR3 DNA reads as TGTGCCAGCAGCTTGGAACTAGTGCCTTACAATGAGCAGTTCTTC.

The gene calls are TRBV5-1 and TRBJ2-3, with a weak D call TRBD2 (6 bases). Germline V gives CDR1 SGHRS, CDR2 YFSETQ. The CDR3 runs 16 residues. Trimming removed 0 bases at V and 4 bases at J, with 15 bases between. Here the CDR3 reads CASSLASGGRSDTQYF. In nucleotides, the CDR3 is TGCGCCAGCAGCTTGGCCTCTGGGGGGAGGTCAGATACGCAGTATTTT.